The 15 T cell receptor beta chains presented below share a single source sample, sequenced in a study of T-cell memory formation after mild COVID-19. TCRdb analysed the 5' RACE reads with MiXCR anew, one entry per CDR3 protein. The data contain around 200,000 distinct CDR3 sequences, 7.5% to 10% of them singletons. The sequenced sample was PBMCs or a T cell subset sorted from them (not recorded which). The source of these receptors is a man aged 18-30 years who had mild COVID-19 (a few samples of this study predate the infection). Cell type and time point are not known.

This clonotype was recorded at least ten times. V gene TRBV4-1 combines with J gene TRBJ1-1, with TRBD1 as a possible D gene (5 bases). This CDR3 is 15 amino acids long. Germline V lookup: CDR1 MGHRA, CDR2 YSYEKL. The ends were cut back, 5 bases at V and 7 bases at J, with 20 bases in the middle. CDR3 DNA sequence: TGCGCCAGCAGCGGACGCAACGGGGCCATATTTGAAGCTTTCTTT. It codes for CASSGRNGAIFEAFF.

V usage is TRBV9 and J usage is TRBJ2-1; D possibly corresponds to TRBD1 (6 bases). Germline CDR1 reads SGDLS; CDR2 reads YYNGEE. The CDR3 runs 14 residues. Deletions cut 0 bases from V and 8 bases from J, with 12 bases between. The CDR3 region has the DNA TGTGCCAGCAGCGTAGCCCCAGGGGTGGATGAGCAGTTCTTC. Amino acids: CASSVAPGVDEQFF.

J is TRBJ2-1 and V is TRBV5-1; maybe TRBD2 (5 bases). The length of the CDR3 is 15 residues. Trimming stripped 6 bases from V and 10 bases from J, with 23 bases between. The germline V gene encodes CDR1 SGHRS and CDR2 YFSETQ. The CDR3 sequence is CASNVKAGPQREQFF. CDR3 nucleotides: TGCGCCAGCAACGTAAAGGCCGGGCCCCAGCGGGAGCAGTTCTTC.

This clonotype showed up many times. This chain uses TRBV20-1 with TRBJ2-6; D uncertain. The germline CDR1 and CDR2 sequences are DFQATT and SNEGSKA (reference sequence). The CDR3 runs to 14 residues. The germline V and J ends were trimmed by 7 bases and 2 bases, with 12 bases remaining between them. DNA of the CDR3: TGCAGTGGGTATTCTCCTACTGGGGCCAACGTCCTGACTTTC. Translation gives CSGYSPTGANVLTF.

Only a few counts were recorded for this clonotype. The V gene is TRBV24-1, the J gene TRBJ2-5, with 9 nucleotides matching TRBD2. V was clipped by 4 bases and J by 3 bases; unmatched bases: 2. This CDR3 is built from 14 residues. Germline V gene sequence: CDR1 KGHDR, CDR2 SFDVKD. The CDR3 bases are TGTGCCACCAGTGAGAGCGGGGGGAAAGAGACCCAGTACTTC. It specifies CATSESGGKETQYF.

The gene calls are TRBV6-6 and TRBJ2-5; TRBD2 is a possible D gene (7 bases). The CDR3 is made up of 17 amino acids. V was shortened by 3 bases and J by 1 base, with 18 bases between the two germline ends. Germline values: CDR1 MNHNY, CDR2 SVGAGI (reference sequence). CDR3 DNA: TGTGCCAGCAGTTATAGGGGCGGGGGCCACCTCCAAGAGACCCAGTACTTC. Protein sequence: CASSYRGGGHLQETQYF.

This clonotype was seen ten or more times. J is TRBJ2-3 and V is TRBV29-1; D gene uncertain. CDR3 length: 11 residues. V gave up 7 bases and J gave up 6 bases, with 11 bases separating them. Germline assignment: CDR1 SQVTM and CDR2 ANQGSEA. In DNA, the CDR3 is TGCAGCGGGCTGCGTAGGGATACGCAGTATTTT. This encodes CSGLRRDTQYF.

This clonotype was found many times. The rearrangement joins TRBV7-2 to TRBJ1-1, with D uncertain. V was pared by 5 bases and J by 10 bases, with 20 bases between. CDR3 size: 14 residues. Germline CDR1 is SGHTA and CDR2 is FQGNSA. The CDR3 sequence is CASSPELGTMRAFF. CDR3 DNA sequence: TGTGCCAGCAGCCCAGAACTGGGAACGATGAGAGCTTTCTTT.

The chain has TRBV25-1 and TRBJ2-3; 11 positions match TRBD2. V shed 3 bases, J shed 4 bases, and the junction held 0 bases outside the gene matches. This CDR3 region has 14 residues. Germline values: CDR1 MGHDK, CDR2 SYGVNS. In DNA, the CDR3 is TGTGCCAGCAGTGAGACTAGCGGGGCAGATACGCAGTATTTT. Amino acid sequence: CASSETSGADTQYF.

This CDR3 is CASSRGTAVDTQYF. Here the CDR3 DNA reads TGCGCCAGCAGCCGAGGGACAGCCGTGGATACGCAGTATTTT. The chain links TRBV5-1 to TRBJ2-3, with TRBD1 identical over 7 bases. Losses at the gene ends were 4 bases for V and 6 bases for J; bases not matched to a gene: 8. From germline, CDR1 is SGHRS and CDR2 YFSETQ. This CDR3 has 14 residues.

DNA of the CDR3: TGCGCCAGCAGCCGGGGAGGGGGGGCAGATACGCAGTATTTT. This codes for CASSRGGGADTQYF. This sequence joins TRBV5-1 and TRBJ2-3, with D possibly being TRBD2 (7 bases). This CDR3 has 14 amino acids. In germline, CDR1 is SGHRS, CDR2 YFSETQ. Trimming left V 4 bases short and J 4 bases short, with 13 bases between.

In this sample, this clonotype turned up a few times. CDR3 protein: CASSMGTADEKLFF. The CDR3 DNA reads TGCGCCAGCAGTATGGGGACAGCGGATGAAAAACTGTTTTTT. J is TRBJ1-4 and V is TRBV5-1; TRBD1 matches 7 bases. The junction had 7 bases not matched to a gene; V was cut back by 5 bases and J by 6 bases. The CDR3 loop spans 14 amino acids. CDR1 is SGHRS, CDR2 YFSETQ, per germline.

This clonotype was picked up a small number of times. The chain uses TRBV5-1 and TRBJ2-2; 12 positions match TRBD2. The CDR3 sequence is 20 residues long. Germline lookup yields CDR1 SGHRS and CDR2 YFSETQ. The junction had 11 bases not matched to a gene; V was cut back by 2 bases and J by 0 bases. In DNA form, the CDR3 reads TGCGCCAGCAGCTTCTCCGTCGGACTAGCGGGGCCTTCGAACACCGGGGAGCTGTTTTTT. Translated, it gives CASSFSVGLAGPSNTGELFF.

There are a few counts of this clonotype. The V call is TRBV5-6, the J call TRBJ2-5; possibly TRBD2 for D (5 bases). With 3 bases removed from V and 5 bases from J, the gap between germline ends came to 17 bases. The CDR3 loop spans 15 amino acids. CDR1 SGHDT and CDR2 YYEEEE come from the germline V gene. CDR3 nucleotides: TGTGCCAGCAGCTCGAGTTGGGGAGAATGGGAGACCCAGTACTTC. This translates into CASSSSWGEWETQYF.

Ten or more counts support this clonotype. The V call is TRBV5-1, the J call TRBJ2-1; 7 bases line up with TRBD2. Germline V lookup: CDR1 SGHRS, CDR2 YFSETQ. After removal of 0 bases from V and 6 bases from J, the junction contained 6 bases not matched to a gene. The length of the CDR3 is 15 residues. CDR3 sequence reads: CASSLAAGIINEQFF. The DNA for the CDR3 is TGCGCCAGCAGCTTGGCAGCGGGGATCATCAATGAGCAGTTCTTC.